This T cell receptor (beta chain) stems from a study of radiotherapy plus CTLA-4 blockade in lung cancer (dated by TCRdb to between 2017 and 2018). In terms of the full investigation: Among the enrolled patients, approximately 18% had an objective response, and roughly 30% reached disease control. Overall study outcomes, separate from this receptor: After treatment with radiotherapy and ipilimumab, TCR clones that came from tumors expanded in the peripheral blood. Early dynamic changes in blood T cell clones, together with increased serum interferon-beta after radiation, were reported as the strongest predictors of response.

On this clone: Its antigen is still unknown. Base-call qualities are not available, and no considerably larger clone is one nucleotide away.

In this study, focal radiation therapy paired with CTLA-4 blockade (ipilimumab) was tested in patients who had chemo-refractory metastatic non-small-cell lung cancer. Via the germline V gene (reference sequence), CDR1 is WNHNN and CDR2 SYGVQD. Reading from cysteine to phenylalanine, the CDR3 counts 16 amino acids. The read is trimmed to its CDR3 DNA, 48 bases read in frame from base 1. V sheds 5 bases and J sheds 1 base, leaving 17 bases between their ends. The library was obtained by the immunoSEQ multiplex PCR assay. The table comes from immuneACCESS by way of TCRdb, which keeps in-frame sequences with V and J called. Part of the clones is missing from these tables; in studies checked, under half for an unresolved V gene and the rest for unknown reasons. In this sample the table shows around 38,000 clones, approximately 86% of which occur a single time. The ten largest make up approximately 23% of the sample.

This sample comprised peripheral blood, obtained from a patient treated with radiotherapy plus ipilimumab. This clonotype was sampled from a human donor with non-small cell lung cancer whose response to radiotherapy plus ipilimumab could not be evaluated. This sequence uses TRBV10-1 and TRBJ1-1; 5 matching bases give a weak D call of TRBD1. CDR3 sequence: CASSKAGGNWNTEAFF. The sequenced DNA is TGCGCCAGCAGTAAAGCCGGGGGGAACTGGAACACTGAAGCTTTCTTT.